The next 15 T cell receptor beta chains were all read from a single sample in a study of blood T cell repertoires in COVID-19. The assay was immunoSEQ multiplex PCR, and TCRdb's table has in-frame clones only and misses some. The sample lists approximately 190,000 clones, around nine tenths seen once, with roughly a fifth in the top ten. Sequenced input: peripheral blood. The receptors were sampled from a man aged 60 to 75 with active or convalescent COVID-19.

This chain links TRBV6-5 with TRBJ1-1, with 8 bases fitting TRBD1. V lost 6 bases to trimming and J lost 5 bases; unmatched junction nucleotides: 8. This CDR3 is 14 amino acids long. Germline V gene lookup returns CDR1 MNHEY and CDR2 SVGAGI. CDR3 sequence: CASSPTGAPTEAFF. The CDR3 region has the DNA TGTGCCAGCAGCCCGACAGGGGCCCCGACTGAAGCTTTCTTT.

V gene TRBV2 combines with J gene TRBJ1-1, with TRBD1 identical over 10 bases. The CDR3 loop spans 14 amino acids. Germline CDR1 is SNHLY and CDR2 is FYNNEI. With V trimmed by 6 bases and J by 1 base, 2 bases remained unmatched. The chain's CDR3 is CASRDRGTNTEAFF. The CDR3 nucleotides read TGTGCCAGCAGGGACAGGGGGACGAACACTGAAGCTTTCTTT.

This chain connects TRBV24-1 to TRBJ2-1; D not certain. CDR1 and CDR2 from the germline V gene are KGHDR and SFDVKD. V was shortened by 6 bases and J by 3 bases, with 14 bases between the two germline ends. This CDR3 has 15 residues. DNA for the CDR3: TGTGCCACCAGTTTTTCGGGTCCCCTCTACAATGAGCAGTTCTTC. Protein product: CATSFSGPLYNEQFF.

The chain is built from TRBV5-1 and TRBJ2-5; TRBD2 aligns across 13 bases. The CDR3 spans 18 residues. Germline lookup yields CDR1 SGHRS and CDR2 YFSETQ. Trimming cost V 0 bases and J 1 base; bases outside gene matches: 6. Here the CDR3 reads CASSLAGLAGNIQETQYF. The CDR3 coding sequence is TGCGCCAGCAGCTTGGCGGGACTAGCGGGGAATATCCAAGAGACCCAGTACTTC.

This chain uses TRBV29-1 with TRBJ2-7; D is unresolved. The CDR3 consists of 12 residues. Germline assignment: CDR1 SQVTM and CDR2 ANQGSEA. V was trimmed by 2 bases and J by 7 bases, leaving 12 bases between them. The CDR3 reads CSVEMSRREQYF. Here the CDR3 DNA reads TGCAGCGTTGAAATGTCACGGAGAGAGCAGTACTTC.

The genes are TRBV7-2 and TRBJ1-2; 9 bases map to TRBD1. Germline V CDR1 and CDR2: SGHTA, FQGNSA. V trimming: 5 bases; J trimming: 5 bases; junction bases outside the gene matches: 9. This CDR3 region has 15 residues. The CDR3: CASSLDSGQGYGYTF. DNA for the CDR3: TGTGCCAGCAGCCTGGACTCGGGACAGGGATATGGCTACACCTTC.

CDR3 region: CASSPSSGDTQYF. CDR3 nucleotides: TGTGCCAGCAGCCCGAGCTCAGGAGATACGCAGTATTTT. The V and J genes are TRBV9 and TRBJ2-3; D gene ambiguous. Trimming took off 4 bases at V and 5 bases at J, with 11 bases between the two ends. Germline lookup yields CDR1 SGDLS and CDR2 YYNGEE. The CDR3 totals 13 residues.

The gene calls are TRBV7-6 and TRBJ2-7; D is possibly TRBD1 (6 bases). Trimming took 1 base from V and 0 from J, leaving 7 bases between them. The germline V gene has CDR1 SGHVS and CDR2 FNYEAQ. This CDR3 region has 14 residues. For the CDR3, the DNA is TGTGCCAGCAGCTTAGTGGACAGCTCCTACGAGCAGTACTTC. This translates into CASSLVDSSYEQYF.

The rearrangement joins TRBV6-1 to TRBJ1-2; D call uncertain. Germline lookup yields CDR1 MNHNS and CDR2 SASEGT. Between the trimmed V and J ends, which lost 3 bases and 9 bases, there was a span of 17 bases. CDR3 length: 14 residues. The CDR3 DNA reads as TGTGCCAGCAGTGATGGAGCGACCTCTCAGCGCTACACCTTC. It codes for CASSDGATSQRYTF.

A note on this clone: Relative to the germline gene, one junction end is altered; a read error may explain this. The rearrangement uses TRBV27 and TRBJ1-1; 8 nucleotides line up with TRBD1. This CDR3 has 17 residues. Germline V lookup: CDR1 MNHEY, CDR2 SMNVEV (reference sequence). The CDR3 protein is CASSRYQGAVGNAEAFF. The CDR3 coding sequence is TGTGCCAGCAGTAGGTATCAGGGGGCCGTGGGGAACGCTGAAGCTTTCTTT.

This chain links TRBV10-3 with TRBJ2-3; TRBD2 agrees at 7 bases. CDR3 size: 14 residues. Germline-derived CDR1 and CDR2 are ENHRY and SYGVKD. V dropped 5 bases and J dropped 0; count of bases not matched to a gene: 2. The CDR3 DNA sequence: TGTGCCATCAGTACCGGGGGGAGCACAGATACGCAGTATTTT. Translating it yields CAISTGGSTDTQYF.

V and J are TRBV20-1 and TRBJ1-4, with 8 bases that match TRBD1. The ends lost 3 bases at V and 3 bases at J; junction bases unmatched: 12. Germline assignment: CDR1 DFQATT and CDR2 SNEGSKA (reference sequence). The CDR3 consists of 17 residues. Here the CDR3 DNA reads TGCAGTGCTAGTTCCCCCGCCAGGGGGCGTTCTAATGAAAAACTGTTTTTT. Translating it yields CSASSPARGRSNEKLFF.

This clone was observed a single time. This chain joins TRBV19 and TRBJ2-7; 7 bases line up with TRBD1. With V trimmed by 3 bases and J by 2 bases, 4 bases remained unmatched. Germline-derived CDR1 and CDR2 are LNHDA and SQIVND (reference sequence). The CDR3 runs to 14 residues. The CDR3 region has the DNA TGTGCCAGTAGTATCCTGGGACAGCCCTACGAGCAGTACTTC. It codes for CASSILGQPYEQYF. The full variable domain, rest sourced from reference TRBV19 and TRBJ2-7, is DGGITQSPKYLFRKEGQNVTLSCEQNLNHDAMYWYRQDPGQGLRLIYYSQIVNDFQKGDIAEGYSVSREKKESFPLTVTSAQKNPTAFYLCASSILGQPYEQYFGPGTRLTVT.

This sequence joins TRBV7-9 and TRBJ1-1; D is unclear. This CDR3 is 13 amino acids long. V was trimmed by 3 bases and J by 1 base, leaving 6 bases between them. CDR1 is SEHNR, CDR2 FQNEAQ, per germline (reference sequence). The CDR3 coding sequence is TGTGCCAGCAGCTTCACACGGAACACTGAAGCTTTCTTT. It specifies CASSFTRNTEAFF.

The rearrangement uses TRBV30 and TRBJ1-2; TRBD1 might be the D (5 bases). CDR3 length equals 13 residues. V was clipped by 1 base and J by 4 bases, with 10 bases between them. CDR1 is GTSNPN and CDR2 is SVGIG in the germline V gene (reference sequence). As DNA, the CDR3 is TGTGCCTGGAGTGAAGGGGTGAGCTATGGCTACACCTTC. It yields the protein CAWSEGVSYGYTF.